One sample yielded the 18 T cell receptor beta chains listed below, sequenced in a study of T-cell reconstitution after alpha-beta-depleted transplantation in children. It was with unique molecular identifiers that the TCRbeta library was prepared. TCRdb reanalysed the PCR reads using MiXCR and keeps one entry per CDR3 protein. The sample yields under 300,000 distinct CDR3 sequences, 11% seen once. The specimen was peripheral blood, collected 180 days after TCRalphabeta/CD19-depleted stem cell transplant. The receptor source for this set is a male patient between 2 and 9 years old who had a stem cell transplant for chronic granulomatous disease, so the T cells may come from the graft donor.

This clonotype was detected many times. The rearrangement joins TRBV9 to TRBJ1-1, with 7 bases aligning to TRBD1. This CDR3 region has 15 residues. The germline gives CDR1 SGDLS, CDR2 YYNGEE. Unmatched junction bases numbered 4, after V lost 2 bases and J lost 0 bases. As DNA, the CDR3 is TGTGCCAGCAGCGTTACGACAGGGATGAACACTGAAGCTTTCTTT. Translation: CASSVTTGMNTEAFF.

This clonotype was seen many times. The chain couples TRBV20-1 to TRBJ1-2; D might be TRBD1 (6 bases). Trimming stripped 1 base from V and 1 base from J, with 13 bases between. CDR1 and CDR2 from the germline V gene are DFQATT and SNEGSKA (reference sequence). The CDR3 has 15 residues. CDR3 amino acids: CSARGGGGDNYGYTF. The CDR3 coding sequence is TGCAGTGCTAGAGGCGGAGGGGGAGATAACTATGGCTACACCTTC.

The J gene is TRBJ2-5, the V gene TRBV4-1; 9 positions agree with TRBD1. The CDR3 totals 17 residues. CDR1 and CDR2 from the germline V gene are MGHRA and YSYEKL. V lost 1 base to trimming and J lost 4 bases; unmatched junction nucleotides: 10. DNA of the CDR3: TGCGCCAGCAGCCAAGCACCTTACAGGGGGCTGGGAGAGACCCAGTACTTC. Translating gives CASSQAPYRGLGETQYF.

This clonotype was detected ten times or more. The rearrangement joins TRBV12-3 or TRBV12-4 to TRBJ2-2; D gene uncertain. V was shortened by 6 bases and J by 6 bases, with 8 bases between the two germline ends. The CDR3 is 12 residues long. The CDR3 region has the DNA TGTGCCAGCAGCGCCGTCTCCGGGGAGCTGTTTTTT. This encodes CASSAVSGELFF.

This clonotype was seen many times. The chain links TRBV2 to TRBJ2-2; the D gene is possibly TRBD2 (5 bases). V lost 4 bases to trimming and J lost 4 bases, with 10 bases between them. The CDR3 extends over 14 amino acids. The germline CDR1 and CDR2 sequences are SNHLY and FYNNEI. The DNA of the CDR3 is TGTGCCAGCAGTGGAGGGAAAGTCACCGGGGAGCTGTTTTTT. Encoded protein: CASSGGKVTGELFF.

This clonotype was recorded many times. The rearrangement uses TRBV5-1 and TRBJ2-1; TRBD2 might be the D (5 bases). The germline V gene encodes CDR1 SGHRS and CDR2 YFSETQ. The germline V and J ends were trimmed by 4 bases and 6 bases, with 17 bases remaining between them. The CDR3 length is 15 residues. The CDR3 protein is CASSPLEGAVNEQFF. The CDR3 DNA reads as TGCGCCAGCAGCCCTTTAGAGGGAGCTGTCAATGAGCAGTTCTTC.

This clonotype was observed many times. This sequence joins TRBV7-2 and TRBJ1-3, with 10 bases lining up with TRBD1. Germline CDR1 is SGHTA and CDR2 is FQGNSA. V dropped 4 bases and J dropped 4; count of bases not matched to a gene: 1. CDR3 length equals 14 residues. The CDR3 reads CASSSGQGGNTIYF. In DNA, the CDR3 is TGTGCCAGCAGCTCGGGACAGGGGGGAAACACCATATATTTT.

In this sample, this clonotype turned up many times. V and J are TRBV20-1 and TRBJ2-1, with TRBD1 as a possible D gene (6 bases). V lost 3 bases to trimming and J lost 6 bases, with 15 bases between them. The length of the CDR3 is 14 residues. CDR1 and CDR2 from the germline V gene are DFQATT and SNEGSKA (reference sequence). CDR3 nucleotides: TGCAGTGCTAGTAGGGACAATGCAGGCAATGAGCAGTTCTTC. This encodes CSASRDNAGNEQFF.

Many counts were recorded for this clonotype. The chain employs TRBV29-1 and TRBJ2-6, with D possibly being TRBD1 or TRBD2 (5 bases each). CDR3 length: 13 amino acids. Germline CDR1 reads SQVTM; CDR2 reads ANQGSEA. The V and J ends lost 3 bases and 3 bases respectively, with 6 bases between them. The CDR3, as DNA: TGCAGCGTTGAGGGGGTTGGGGCCAACGTCCTGACTTTC. Its translation: CSVEGVGANVLTF.

The V gene is TRBV5-1, the J gene TRBJ1-4, with a tentative D call TRBD1 (5 bases). Trimming left V 0 bases short and J 13 bases short, with 19 bases between. This CDR3 is built from 15 residues. Germline assignment: CDR1 SGHRS and CDR2 YFSETQ. In nucleotides, the CDR3 is TGCGCCAGCAGCTTGGGGGGCCGAGATAATCAAAGACTGTTTTTT. Residues: CASSLGGRDNQRLFF.

This clonotype was seen many times. The genes are TRBV29-1 and TRBJ2-1, with D tentatively TRBD1 (5 bases). The germline V gene encodes CDR1 SQVTM and CDR2 ANQGSEA. The CDR3 is 13 amino acids. Trimming cost V 5 bases and J 3 bases, with 11 bases left between them. CDR3 in amino acids: CSVFAGNYNEQFF. The CDR3 DNA reads TGCAGCGTTTTTGCAGGGAACTACAATGAGCAGTTCTTC.

This clonotype was picked up many times. J is TRBJ2-7 and V is TRBV5-1; 7 bases are a match to TRBD1. Germline CDR1 SGHRS, CDR2 YFSETQ. This CDR3 has 15 residues. V trimming: 0 bases; J trimming: 0 bases; junction bases outside the gene matches: 3. The CDR3 reads CASSLVGQRSYEQYF. The CDR3 DNA reads as TGCGCCAGCAGCTTGGTGGGACAGCGCTCCTACGAGCAGTACTTC.

This clonotype was seen repeatedly, ten times or more. V is TRBV7-8 and J is TRBJ1-1; D gene uncertain. V was pared by 5 bases and J by 1 base, with 11 bases between. This CDR3 has 14 amino acids. Germline V gene sequence: CDR1 SGHVS, CDR2 FQNEAQ. CDR3 protein: CASSRWTENTEAFF. As DNA, the CDR3 is TGTGCCAGCAGCCGATGGACGGAGAACACTGAAGCTTTCTTT.

Remarks on this clonotype: A read error may be the cause here, since a much bigger clone is one base away. The rearrangement joins TRBV7-2 to TRBJ2-2; D ambiguous. The CDR3 length is 13 residues. Trimming shortened V by 7 bases and J by 5 bases, and 11 bases separated the two germline ends. In germline, CDR1 is SGHTA, CDR2 FQGNSA. CDR3 in DNA: TGTGCCAGCAACCTAAGTACTACCGGGGAGCTGTTTTTT. Protein sequence: CASNLSTTGELFF. Combining the CDR3 with reference TRBV7-2 and TRBJ2-2 gives the whole variable domain GAGVSQSPSNKVTEKGKDVELRCDPISGHTALYWYRQSLGQGLEFLIYFQGNSAPDKSGLPSDRFSAERTGGSVSTLTIQRTQQEDSAVYLCASNLSTTGELFFGEGSRLTVL.

This clonotype occurred a few times. This sequence joins TRBV25-1 and TRBJ2-1; 14 positions agree with TRBD2. After removal of 3 bases from V and 8 bases from J, the junction contained 6 bases not matched to a gene. Germline assignment: CDR1 MGHDK and CDR2 SYGVNS. The CDR3 runs 16 residues. CDR3 amino acids: CASSETSGRVFHEQFF. The CDR3 DNA follows: TGTGCCAGCAGTGAGACTAGCGGGAGGGTTTTTCATGAGCAGTTCTTC.

This clonotype has a count of ten or more. The V call is TRBV5-1, the J call TRBJ1-3; no clear D. The V gene lost 4 bases and the J gene lost 0 bases, with 8 bases spanning the gap. Germline V CDR1 and CDR2: SGHRS, YFSETQ. This CDR3 comprises 14 residues. CDR3 region: CASSLTGSGNTIYF. The CDR3, as DNA: TGCGCCAGCAGCCTAACCGGCTCTGGAAACACCATATATTTT.

In this sample, this clonotype turned up many times. The chain joins TRBV20-1 to TRBJ2-1; a possible D gene is TRBD2 (6 bases). This CDR3 region has 14 residues. V lost 2 bases to trimming and J lost 6 bases, with 14 bases between them. Germline V gene data show CDR1 as DFQATT and CDR2 as SNEGSKA (reference sequence). CDR3 nucleotide sequence: TGCAGTGCTAGAAGGTTAGCGGCCTTCAATGAGCAGTTCTTC. This codes for CSARRLAAFNEQFF.

This clonotype has a count of ten or more. The chain joins TRBV10-3 to TRBJ2-1; D call uncertain. This CDR3 spans 15 amino acids. The ends were cut back, 5 bases at V and 0 bases at J, with 11 bases in the middle. The germline V gene encodes CDR1 ENHRY and CDR2 SYGVKD. The chain's CDR3 is CAISFDGSSYNEQFF. DNA for the CDR3: TGTGCCATCAGTTTCGACGGCAGCTCCTACAATGAGCAGTTCTTC.